The rows below give T cell receptor beta chains drawn from one sample of a study of somatic mutations in cytotoxic T cells in rheumatoid arthritis. TCRdb's copy holds only in-frame clones and misses some; the assay was immunoSEQ multiplex PCR. The sample has approximately 5,300 clones, about four fifths seen once; the top ten hold roughly 70%. The source material was CD8+ T cells sorted from blood, sampled at a follow-up visit. The receptors stem from a man aged 40-55 years with rheumatoid arthritis. Each CDR3 is given with its conserved first and last residue. The order of the fields is V gene, J gene, clone size, D gene, CDR3 DNA, CDR3 protein. A D gene is named only where the DNA matches it firmly. Size tells how often a clone was seen (once, few, many) or the class of an expanded clone, and some rows leave it out.

TRBV30	TRBJ1-5	NA	NA	TGTGCCTGGAGTACCGGGCAGGGTGAAAAGCCCCAGCATTTT	CAWSTGQGEKPQHF
TRBV18	TRBJ2-7	NA	NA	TGTGCCAGCTCCACCACCGTCGGGGGGACAGCATCCTACGAGCAGTACTTC	CASSTTVGGTASYEQYF
TRBV13	TRBJ2-1	once	NA	TGTGCCAGCAGCTTGGCTTGGGGTCGACACAATGAGCAGTTCTTC	CASSLAWGRHNEQFF
TRBV27	TRBJ1-2	once	NA	TGTGCCAGCAGTTTCTTCGCGGGCAGTAACTATGGCTACACCTTC	CASSFFAGSNYGYTF
TRBV5-6	TRBJ2-3	NA	TRBD2	TGTGCCAGCAGCTTGGCCGGCGGGAGGCCCGCAGATACGCAGTATTTT	CASSLAGGRPADTQYF
TRBV7-9	TRBJ2-3	NA	TRBD2	TGTGCCAGCAGATCGAATAGCGGGGCCGGCACAGATACGCAGTATTTT	CASRSNSGAGTDTQYF
TRBV6-6	TRBJ1-1	once	NA	TGTGCCAGCAGCCATTCGGAGCGGGGAGACACTGAAGCTTTCTTT	CASSHSERGDTEAFF
TRBV7-6	TRBJ2-1	NA	TRBD2	TGTGCCAGCAGCCTAAATAGCGGGAGGGCCGAATACAATGAGCAGTTCTTC	CASSLNSGRAEYNEQFF
TRBV30	TRBJ2-7	NA	TRBD1	TGTGCCTGGAGTGTTGGGACAGGGGGTATCTACGAGCAGTACTTC	CAWSVGTGGIYEQYF
TRBV5-6	TRBJ1-3	few	NA	TGTGCCAGCAGCTTGGGGAACTCTGGAAACACCATATATTTT	CASSLGNSGNTIYF
TRBV2	TRBJ2-6	NA	NA	TGTGCCAGCAGTGTAAAGGAATTATCTGGGGCCAACGTCCTGACTTTC	CASSVKELSGANVLTF
TRBV27	TRBJ2-7	once	TRBD2	TGTGCCAGCAAAACCGGGACTAGCTTAACCGAGCAGTACTTC	CASKTGTSLTEQYF
TRBV25-1	TRBJ2-5	NA	NA	TGTGCCAGCAGTGAAGGTGGGGGAGAAGTTGCGCAGTACTTC	CASSEGGGEVAQYF
TRBV7-9	TRBJ2-4	once	TRBD2	TGTGCCAGCAGCGCAGCTAGCGGGAGGGAAAAAAACATTCAGTACTTC	CASSAASGREKNIQYF
TRBV7-9	TRBJ1-4	NA	NA	TGTGCCAGCCAAGGTCGCCAGATTAATGAAAAACTGTTTTTT	CASQGRQINEKLFF
TRBV19	TRBJ2-7	NA	NA	TGTGCCAGTAGTATAGTTCTGGGAAGAAACGAGCAGTACTTC	CASSIVLGRNEQYF
TRBV28	TRBJ1-5	large	NA	TGTGCCAGCAGTTTAGCATTCTATAGCAATCAGCCCCAGCATTTT	CASSLAFYSNQPQHF
TRBV9	TRBJ1-2	NA	NA	TGTGTCAGCAGCGGCGTAGGGCCCCTCTATGGCTACACCTTC	CVSSGVGPLYGYTF
TRBV28	TRBJ2-7	NA	NA	TGTGCCAGCAGTTTCCCTGGGACTCCCTCCTACGAGCAGTACTTC	CASSFPGTPSYEQYF
TRBV25-1	TRBJ2-1	NA	NA	TGTGCCAGCGGTCCAATTGGGCAGTTCTTC	CASGPIGQFF
TRBV29-1	TRBJ2-7	NA	TRBD2	TGCAGCGTAGGAACCGGGACTAGCGGGCGCTACGAGCAGTACTTC	CSVGTGTSGRYEQYF
TRBV6-5	TRBJ2-7	NA	TRBD2	TGTGCCAGCAGCTTGAGGACTAGCGGTACCTACGAGCAGTACTTC	CASSLRTSGTYEQYF
TRBV6-4	TRBJ2-1	NA	TRBD2	TGTGCCAGCAGTGAATCACTAGCGGGAAACAATGAGCAGTTCTTC	CASSESLAGNNEQFF
TRBV9	TRBJ2-7	NA	NA	TGTGCCAGCAGCCCCAGGAAGGATTCCTTCTACGAGCAGTACTTC	CASSPRKDSFYEQYF
TRBV10-2	TRBJ2-1	once	NA	TGCGCCAGCAGTCCGGGACGCTCCTACAATGAGCAGTTCTTC	CASSPGRSYNEQFF
TRBV6-1	TRBJ1-1	medium-sized	NA	TGTGCCAGCAGTGACGACAAATACACTGAAGCTTTCTTT	CASSDDKYTEAFF
TRBV15	TRBJ2-7	NA	TRBD2	TGTGCCACCAGCAGGGATCGACTAGCGGGAGTCTACGAGCAGTACTTC	CATSRDRLAGVYEQYF
TRBV10-3	TRBJ2-1	NA	NA	TGTGCCATCAGTTCTAGCGACTCCTACAATGAGCAGTTCTTC	CAISSSDSYNEQFF
TRBV5-6	TRBJ1-2	NA	TRBD1	TGTGCCAGCAGTTTGAGGGACAGAGGAAGCTATGGCTACACCTTC	CASSLRDRGSYGYTF
TRBV4-1	TRBJ2-7	NA	TRBD2	TGCGCCAGCAGCCAGCGACTAGCGGGATCCTACGAGCAGTACTTC	CASSQRLAGSYEQYF
TRBV7-9	TRBJ2-1	NA	TRBD2	TGTGCCAGCAGCTTGACTAGCGACACTGAGCAGTTCTTC	CASSLTSDTEQFF
TRBV7-9	TRBJ2-7	medium-sized	NA	TGTGCCAGCAGCAGGCGAGAAACCTACGAGCAGTACTTC	CASSRRETYEQYF
TRBV6-1	TRBJ2-2	NA	TRBD1	TGTGCCAGCAGCTACAGGGGGCTCAGCGGGGAGCTGTTTTTT	CASSYRGLSGELFF
TRBV9	TRBJ2-5	NA	NA	TGTGCCAGCAGCGTAGGAGGCAGGGAAGAGACCCAGTACTTC	CASSVGGREETQYF
TRBV6-4	TRBJ2-2	NA	NA	TGTGCCAGCAGTGACTCAGGGACCGGGGAGCTGTTTTTT	CASSDSGTGELFF
TRBV29-1	TRBJ2-7	few	NA	TGCAGCGTTGAAACAGGGTACGAGCAGTACTTC	CSVETGYEQYF
TRBV28	TRBJ2-1	NA	NA	TGTGCCAGCAGTCCGATCACTAGGGCGGCCTCCTACAATGAGCAGTTCTTC	CASSPITRAASYNEQFF
TRBV7-2	TRBJ2-6	NA	NA	TGTGCCAGCAGCTTATACGAGATCCCCTCTGGGGCCAACGTCCTGACTTTC	CASSLYEIPSGANVLTF
TRBV27	TRBJ2-7	NA	NA	TGTGCCAGCAGTATAAAAGGACACGAGCAGTACTTC	CASSIKGHEQYF
TRBV5-1	TRBJ1-1	NA	NA	TGCGCCAGCAGCTTGGCCGGGGGTTACACTGAAGCTTTCTTT	CASSLAGGYTEAFF
TRBV13	TRBJ1-2	NA	NA	TGTGCCAGCAGCATGGGGGATAACTATGGCTACACCTTC	CASSMGDNYGYTF
TRBV18	TRBJ1-5	NA	NA	TGTGCCAGCTCACACATCTCGGGACTGAAGGGGGTATATAGCAATCAGCCCCAGCATTTT	CASSHISGLKGVYSNQPQHF
TRBV4-1	TRBJ1-2	NA	TRBD1	TGCGCCAGCTACCGGACAGGGGTAAACTATGGCTACACCTTC	CASYRTGVNYGYTF
TRBV5-6	TRBJ1-1	once	TRBD1	TGTGCCAGCAGCACCGGGACAGGGGGGGCTGAAGCTTTCTTT	CASSTGTGGAEAFF
TRBV7-3	TRBJ2-1	NA	TRBD2	TGTGCCAGCAGCAGACTAGCGTCGAGCTCCTACAATGAGCAGTTCTTC	CASSRLASSSYNEQFF
TRBV5-4	TRBJ2-7	NA	TRBD2	TGTGCCAGCAGCCCCGGGACTAGCGGAGCTGGACTTCCCTACGAGCAGTACTTC	CASSPGTSGAGLPYEQYF
TRBV14	TRBJ2-7	once	TRBD2	TGTGCCAGCAGCCAGGTAGCGGGTTTCTTTTACGAGCAGTACTTC	CASSQVAGFFYEQYF
TRBV4-1	TRBJ1-5	NA	NA	TGCGCCAGCAGCCACGGGGGGACAATTAATCAGCCCCAGCATTTT	CASSHGGTINQPQHF
TRBV13	TRBJ2-7	NA	TRBD1	TGTGCCAGCAGCTTACGGACAGGCAACTCCTACGAGCAGTACTTC	CASSLRTGNSYEQYF
TRBV19	TRBJ2-7	NA	NA	TGTGCCAGTAGTATTTCCGGGGAGGCGTACGAGCAGTACTTC	CASSISGEAYEQYF
TRBV5-4	TRBJ1-3	NA	NA	TGTGCCAGCAGCCAACTTCCAATCATCTCTGGAAACACCATATATTTT	CASSQLPIISGNTIYF
TRBV6-1	TRBJ2-2	NA	TRBD2	TGTGCCAGCAGTGAACTAGCGGACACCGGGGAGCTGTTTTTT	CASSELADTGELFF